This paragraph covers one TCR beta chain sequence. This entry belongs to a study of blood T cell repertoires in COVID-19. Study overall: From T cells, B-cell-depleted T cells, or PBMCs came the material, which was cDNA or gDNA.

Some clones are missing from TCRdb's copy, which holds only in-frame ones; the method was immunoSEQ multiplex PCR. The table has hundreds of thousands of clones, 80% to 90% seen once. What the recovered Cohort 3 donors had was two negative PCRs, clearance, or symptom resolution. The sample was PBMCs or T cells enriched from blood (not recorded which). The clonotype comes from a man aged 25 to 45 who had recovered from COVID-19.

CDR3 coding DNA: TGTGCCAGCAACGGGGGGGAGACTTTTGACTACACCTTC. It is translated as CASNGGETFDYTF. The rearrangement uses TRBV28 and TRBJ1-2, with a possible D match to TRBD1 (5 bases). CDR1 is MDHEN, CDR2 SYDVKM, per germline. The CDR3 length is 13 residues. V was pared by 7 bases and J by 10 bases, with 19 bases between.